This T cell receptor beta chain was obtained from a study of circulating tumor DNA in untreated peripheral T-cell lymphoma (dated by TCRdb to about 2021). About the investigation overall: Serum samples were collected at baseline and serially during treatment to track circulating tumor DNA carrying tumor TCR clonotypes. General study outcomes and caveats: Among some 22 serially sampled patients, ctDNA clearance after two cycles was observed in approximately 40%, and a trend toward worse survival was observed with detectable ctDNA after therapy. ctDNA persistence did not always predict relapse, since two patients whose ctDNA stayed persistently detectable after therapy remained in remission over approximately 9 years of follow-up. Tumor-specific clonotypes were identified in approximately 73% of patients, from 85% to 90% of baseline tissues and approximately 70% of baseline serum samples.

A word on this clone: The clone's antigen remains unknown. Base qualities are not recorded, but no much larger clone differs from it by a single base.

To prepare the library, the immunoSEQ multiplex PCR assay was applied. The clones in this table, taken by TCRdb from immuneACCESS, are in-frame only. Not every clone is retained; where verified, under half of the shortfall comes from an unresolved V gene, and the cause of the rest is unknown. This sample gives 600 or so clones in total; approximately 90% of them show up just once. The ten largest account for 0.8% to 1.1% of the sample. V is shortened by 7 bases, J by 3 bases, and the region joining them spans 11 bases. CDR1 SGHRS and CDR2 YFSETQ are derived from the germline V gene. The CDR3 has 14 amino acids, counting the end cysteine and phenylalanine. The CDR3 DNA has 42 bases and is translated from base 1. Next-generation sequencing of T-cell receptor sequences was used to monitor peripheral T-cell lymphoma patients receiving frontline treatment on a trial.

The chain uses TRBV5-1 and TRBJ2-6; no D gene can be assigned with confidence. Sequenced sample: cell-free DNA from blood serum. This receptor was identified in a human donor with peripheral T-cell lymphoma. Here the CDR3 is given as CASGPGGGANVLTF. Read as DNA, the sequence is TGCGCCAGCGGCCCGGGCGGTGGGGCCAACGTCCTGACTTTC.